This TCR beta chain was documented in a study of blood T cell repertoires in COVID-19 (dated by TCRdb to the early 2020s). Concerning the study at large: Samples covering the acute and convalescent phases of COVID-19 were provided by collaborators in the United States, Italy and Spain. The samples were drawn from the first 160 participants of the ongoing ImmuneRACE study and from over a thousand subjects provided by 6 global collaborators. The prospective study material was composed of cDNA or gDNA derived from T cells, B-cell-depleted T cells, or PBMCs. The sample metadata nearly always contained a de-identified subject ID, COVID-19 status, age in years and sex. Where available, HLA class I and class II types were obtained from metadata supplied by the sample provider rather than from assay-based typing. A freely available public database, intended as a resource for researchers studying the immune response to SARS-CoV-2, is where the repertoires were released. Subjects who had been exposed to COVID-19, were actively infected with it, or had recovered from it provided the deeply sampled blood TCRbeta repertoires that made up the dataset.

Each collaborating institution followed its own protocols to collect whole blood in K2EDTA tubes. For TCRbeta analysis, collaborator samples were shipped as frozen whole blood, as isolated PBMCs, or as DNA extracted from either sample type. In the germline V gene, CDR1 corresponds to SGHRS and CDR2 to YFSETQ. V has 0 bases trimmed and J has 7 bases trimmed; junction bases matching no gene number 4. The CDR3 contains 14 residues, cysteine and phenylalanine counted. CDR3 DNA only is kept here, 42 bases in frame from base 1. Study-wide conclusions, independent of this receptor: How much clinical and demographic metadata was included differed by source and by participant, and the metadata was provided uncurated.

Notes on this clone: Its antigen is still unknown. Nothing much larger sits one base from this clone, and base qualities are not available.

TCRbeta CDR3 regions were amplified from genomic DNA using the immunoSEQ Assay, a bias-controlled multiplex PCR. Per the authors' processing: The number of nucleated cells in each sample was estimated by amplification of reference gene primers within the assay. To quantify the absolute abundance of each unique TCRbeta CDR3 rearrangement, sequence reads were collapsed and filtered. For each sample, productive Simpson clonality was calculated as the square root of Simpson's diversity index across productive rearrangements. The clones in this table, taken by TCRdb from immuneACCESS, are in-frame only. Not every clone is retained; where verified, under half of the shortfall comes from an unresolved V gene, and the cause of the rest is unknown. The V and J calls and clone size were taken over from that table, and D and trimming were inferred from the DNA. The sample profile shows tens of thousands of clones; 80% to 95% of them were found once. Jointly, the top ten make up under 15% of the sample.

The rearrangement combines TRBV5-1 with TRBJ1-2, with 9 bases aligning to TRBD1. This sequence originates from a human donor with active COVID-19. The donor label of this sample is uncertain. The sample comprised peripheral blood. The bases are TGCGCCAGCAGCTTGGCTGGGACAGGGTTTGGCTACACCTTC. Its protein reads: CASSLAGTGFGYTF.